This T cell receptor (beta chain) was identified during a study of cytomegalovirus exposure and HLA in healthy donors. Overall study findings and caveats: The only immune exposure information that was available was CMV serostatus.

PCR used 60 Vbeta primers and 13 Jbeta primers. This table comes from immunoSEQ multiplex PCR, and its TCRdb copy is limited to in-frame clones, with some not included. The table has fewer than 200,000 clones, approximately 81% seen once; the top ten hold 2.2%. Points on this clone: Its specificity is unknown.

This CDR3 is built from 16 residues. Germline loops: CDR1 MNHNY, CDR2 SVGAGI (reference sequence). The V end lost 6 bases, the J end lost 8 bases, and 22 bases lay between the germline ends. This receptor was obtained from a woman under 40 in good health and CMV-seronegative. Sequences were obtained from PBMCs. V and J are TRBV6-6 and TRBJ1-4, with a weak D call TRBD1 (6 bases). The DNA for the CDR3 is TGTGCCAGCAGATTAGACAGGAAGACGAGTGGGGAAAAACTGTTTTTT. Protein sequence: CASRLDRKTSGEKLFF.